What follows is one TCR beta chain and its context. It lacks a known antigen. Base qualities were left out, and no much larger clone turns up one base away. CDR1 and CDR2 are drawn from the germline V gene: SQVTM, ANQGSEA. Inclusive of the bounding cysteine and phenylalanine, the CDR3 is 12 residues long. Of all the DNA, just the CDR3 is kept, 36 bases in frame from base 1. V gives up 3 bases and J gives up 12 bases, and the segment between their germline ends measures 15 bases. TCRbeta CDR3 regions were amplified from genomic DNA by means of the immunoSEQ Assay, a bias-controlled multiplex PCR. From the authors' description of their analysis: Within the assay, amplification of reference gene primers was used to estimate how many nucleated cells each sample contained. To quantify the absolute abundance of each unique TCRbeta CDR3 rearrangement, sequence reads were collapsed and filtered. For each sample, productive Simpson clonality was calculated as the square root of Simpson's diversity index across productive rearrangements. Sourced from immuneACCESS, this table was stored by TCRdb with only in-frame sequences that have V and J called. A share of the clones is absent; for the studies checked, an unresolved V gene accounts for under half, and the remainder has no known explanation. V, J and clone size were drawn from that table, and D and trimming were deduced from the DNA. The sample has approximately 190,000 clones on record, 84% of them singletons. The ten most abundant clones make up around 19% of the sample.

The collaborating institutions used their own protocols to collect whole blood in K2EDTA tubes. For TCRbeta analysis, collaborator samples were shipped as frozen whole blood, as isolated PBMCs, or as DNA extracted from either sample type. This record comes from a study of blood T cell repertoires in COVID-19 (TCRdb year 2020). Describing the broader study: The collaborator samples originated in the United States, Italy and Spain and spanned the acute and convalescent phases of COVID-19. Deeply sampled blood TCRbeta repertoires from subjects exposed to, actively infected with, or recovered from COVID-19 were included in the dataset. The sample metadata nearly always contained a de-identified subject ID, COVID-19 status, age in years and sex. Where available, HLA class I and class II types were obtained from metadata supplied by the sample provider rather than from assay-based typing. The samples were drawn from two sources: the first 160 participants of the ongoing ImmuneRACE study, and over 950 subjects contributed by 6 global collaborators. The material from the prospective study consisted of cDNA or gDNA derived from T cells, B-cell-depleted T cells, or PBMCs. The repertoires were released in a freely available public database meant as a resource for research on the immune response to SARS-CoV-2.

Broad study findings and their caveats: The quantity of clinical and demographic metadata differed by source and by participant and was supplied without curation.

The rearrangement combines TRBV29-1 with TRBJ2-1, with TRBD2 perhaps the D gene, on 5 matching bases. Sequenced sample: peripheral blood. The sequence derives from a human donor in a cohort sampled during active COVID-19. The nucleotides are TGCAGCGTTGAGGGAGTGGGAATGGTGCAGTTCTTC. Protein translation: CSVEGVGMVQFF.